The source of this T cell receptor (beta chain) is a study of shared clonotypes between healthy human individuals. Looked up from germline, CDR1 is SGHRS and CDR2 is YFSETQ. V was cut by 2 bases and J by 5 bases, with 7 bases left in between. The CDR3 is 13 amino acids. Profiling relied on immunoSEQ multiplex PCR, and the TCRdb table lists in-frame clones only, not all of them. The sample records some 2,500,000 clones, approximately 93% being singletons. In the case of this clone: The same CDR3 can be traced to other DNA sequences in this sample.

The chain is built from TRBV5-1 and TRBJ1-4; D perhaps matches TRBD1 (5 bases). This sequence originates from a man younger than 35 in good health. Some clones in this sample may be carry-over from other donors' samples. The sample comprised naive CD4+ T cells from PBMCs. Subset noted: CD45RA+ positively selected. The CDR3 DNA reads TGCGCCAGCAGCTTAAGGGGAAATGAAAAACTGTTTTTT. Translated: CASSLRGNEKLFF. Looking up the rest from reference TRBV5-1 and TRBJ1-4 gives the full variable domain: KAGVTQTPRYLIKTRGQQVTLSCSPISGHRSVSWYQQTPGQGLQFLFEYFSETQRNKGNFPGRFSGRQFSNSRSEMNVSTLELGDSALYLCASSLRGNEKLFFGSGTQLSVL.